This T cell receptor beta chain was recovered during a study of T cells in Graves' hyperthyroidism and ophthalmopathy. Broader study findings: By a 13 V-J model, ophthalmopathy was set apart from stable hyperthyroidism.

This clonotype appeared many times. Its antigen is still unknown. Amplified TCR beta CDR3 regions came from RNA transcripts. Carried out on the TCR CDR3, a first-round RT-PCR used the HTBI primer set. One entry per CDR3 protein results from TCRdb running MiXCR on the multiplex PCR reads. The sample lists 650,000 to 750,000 distinct CDR3 sequences, 13% to 15% seen once, with more than 8.5% in the top ten. V lost 0 bases to trimming and J lost 0 bases, with 21 bases between them. The CDR3 contains 18 residues. CDR1 is DFQATT, CDR2 SNEGSKA, per germline (reference sequence). This rearrangement joins TRBV20-1 to TRBJ2-7; possibly TRBD1 for D (6 bases). The sample was blood. The TCR was taken from a young woman with Graves' hyperthyroidism. In DNA form, the CDR3 reads TGCAGTGCTAGAGATCAGGTTGGGGCGGCACAGGGCTCCTACGAGCAGTACTTC. This codes for CSARDQVGAAQGSYEQYF.